This TCR beta chain was profiled in a study of T cells in localized non-small cell lung cancer. Whole-study findings and limits: Those with higher blood T cell density had longer overall survival.

The repertoire was sequenced with immunoSEQ multiplex PCR; TCRdb's copy has only in-frame clones and lacks some. This table holds some 9,700 clones, just under 90% found once. For this clone: Its antigen is still unknown.

The CDR3 is 13 amino acids. V lost 3 bases and J lost 2, with 7 bases in between. Germline values: CDR1 SNHLY, CDR2 FYNNEI. The receptor was isolated from a female donor of 60 years or more with stage II squamous cell lung carcinoma. The rearrangement uses TRBV2 and TRBJ1-2; D gene unclear. The sample in question was peripheral blood, obtained before any cancer treatment. CDR3 sequence: CASSDRQNYGYTF. CDR3 nucleotide sequence: TGTGCCAGCAGTGACAGACAAAACTATGGCTACACCTTC.